The 5 T cell receptor beta chains below were found in one sample sequenced in a study of chemoradiotherapy in HPV16-positive cancers. Some clones are missing from TCRdb's copy, which holds only in-frame ones; the method was immunoSEQ multiplex PCR. The data contain approximately 5,400 clones, 85% of them singletons. This material consisted of tumor tissue, taken from a patient who underwent chemoradiotherapy. Source of these receptors: a human donor with HPV-associated anogenital cancer.

This chain joins TRBV5-6 and TRBJ1-2; 8 bases align to TRBD1. The CDR3 length is 15 residues. Germline V gives CDR1 SGHDT, CDR2 YYEEEE. With V trimmed by 6 bases and J by 4 bases, 11 bases remained unmatched. This chain's CDR3 is CASTGQGGSSYGYTF. In DNA, the CDR3 is TGTGCCAGCACCGGACAGGGTGGATCCTCCTATGGCTACACCTTC.

This sequence joins TRBV5-4 and TRBJ2-1, with TRBD1 matching 9 bases. CDR3 length: 15 residues. With 4 bases clipped from V and 9 bases from J, the junction kept 11 bases outside the gene matches. CDR1 and CDR2 from the germline V gene are SGHNT and YYREEE (reference sequence). CDR3 sequence (DNA): TGTGCCAGCAGCCCGGGACAGGGTATCAATAGTGAGCAGTTCTTC. It specifies CASSPGQGINSEQFF.

This clone came up a few times. This sequence joins TRBV5-4 and TRBJ2-5; 7 nucleotides line up with TRBD2. Germline CDR1 reads SGHNT; CDR2 reads YYREEE (reference sequence). V shed 4 bases and J 4 bases; nucleotides not matched to a gene: 10. The CDR3 runs 15 residues. The CDR3 coding sequence is TGTGCCAGCAGCCTACGAGGGACTATGGGAGAGACCCAGTACTTC. Its translation: CASSLRGTMGETQYF.

This rearrangement joins TRBV2 to TRBJ2-3; D gene uncertain. The length of the CDR3 is 15 residues. With 4 bases removed from V and 2 bases from J, the gap between germline ends came to 13 bases. CDR1 and CDR2 (germline): SNHLY, FYNNEI. The CDR3, as DNA: TGTGCCAGCAGTGGGACCGCGCGCGACACAGATACGCAGTATTTT. Its protein is CASSGTARDTDTQYF.

The chain combines TRBV5-1 with TRBJ1-6, with D maybe TRBD1 (6 bases). The CDR3 is 18 amino acids. V shed 3 bases and J shed 7 bases, with 23 bases lying between them. Germline lookup yields CDR1 SGHRS and CDR2 YFSETQ. CDR3 residues: CASSWIGPGAEGNSPLHF. The CDR3 DNA reads as TGCGCCAGCAGCTGGATCGGCCCAGGGGCCGAGGGAAATTCACCCCTCCACTTT.